A single sample is the source of the 30 T cell receptor beta chains below, sequenced in a study of T cell responses to AZD1222 COVID-19 vaccine. Here immunoSEQ multiplex PCR was the method, and the copy in TCRdb shows in-frame clones only, minus some. The table lists about 86,000 clones, about 78% of them singletons. The source material was peripheral blood, sampled on day 0 of AZD1222 vaccination. The receptors were gathered from an adult in good health.

The chain is built from TRBV21-1 and TRBJ2-1; whether TRBD2, the table's D call, matches the DNA was not checked. TRBV21-1 is tagged as a pseudogene. The CDR3 is made up of 16 amino acids. CDR3 in amino acids: CASSSWTSGGYNEQFF. The CDR3 nucleotides are TGTGCCAGCAGCTCCTGGACTAGCGGAGGGTACAATGAGCAGTTCTTC.

The chain is built from TRBV19 and TRBJ2-2; 11 positions agree with TRBD1. Per the germline V gene, CDR1 is LNHDA and CDR2 is SQIVND (reference sequence). The V gene end was trimmed by 7 bases and the J gene end by 3 bases; junction bases not matched to a gene: 10. The CDR3 covers 17 residues. CDR3: CASKIVGDRGDTGELFF. The CDR3 DNA is TGTGCCAGTAAAATAGTTGGGGACAGGGGGGACACCGGGGAGCTGTTTTTT. The variable domain in full, completed from reference TRBV19 and TRBJ2-2, reads DGGITQSPKYLFRKEGQNVTLSCEQNLNHDAMYWYRQDPGQGLRLIYYSQIVNDFQKGDIAEGYSVSREKKESFPLTVTSAQKNPTAFYLCASKIVGDRGDTGELFFGEGSRLTVL.

The V gene is TRBV7-8, the J gene TRBJ1-2; D might be TRBD1 (6 bases). The CDR3 length is 13 residues. V was clipped by 4 bases and J by 7 bases, with 13 bases between them. Germline V CDR1 and CDR2: SGHVS, FQNEAQ. The CDR3 DNA reads TGTGCCAGCAGCTGGGGGGCGGCAAGTGGCTACACCTTC. Amino acids: CASSWGAASGYTF.

V and J are TRBV3-1 (or the pseudogene TRBV3-2) and TRBJ2-5; no firm D call. Germline CDR1 is LGHDT and CDR2 is YNNKEL (reference sequence). The CDR3 has 11 residues. V was cut by 2 bases and J by 4 bases, with 2 bases left in between. CDR3 bases: TGTGCCAGCAGCCAAATAGAGACCCAGTACTTC. Translated: CASSQIETQYF.

The chain carries TRBV30 and TRBJ1-1; D is possibly TRBD1 (5 bases). Trimming cost V 3 bases and J 8 bases, with 16 bases left between them. The CDR3 runs to 13 residues. Looked up from germline, CDR1 is GTSNPN and CDR2 is SVGIG (reference sequence). The CDR3 DNA reads as TGTGCCTGGAGAGAGGACACTAGTAGCGAAGCTTTCTTT. Translated: CAWREDTSSEAFF.

The V and J genes are TRBV11-3 and TRBJ2-1; D may be TRBD2 (6 bases). The CDR3 sequence is 16 residues long. V gave up 3 bases and J gave up 7 bases, with 19 bases separating them. The V gene's germline CDR1 is SGHNT and CDR2 YENEEA. The CDR3 sequence is CASSFGGGGLRNEQFF. CDR3 nucleotides: TGTGCCAGCAGCTTCGGTGGGGGTGGACTACGAAATGAGCAGTTCTTC.

The CDR3: CASSLELADQETQYF. The CDR3 region has the DNA TGTGCCAGCAGCTTAGAACTAGCGGACCAAGAGACCCAGTACTTC. The rearrangement uses TRBV11-2 and TRBJ2-5; 8 positions match TRBD2. CDR1 is SGHAT, CDR2 FQNNGV, per germline. J was trimmed by 0 bases and V by 0 bases; bases with no gene match: 0. CDR3 length: 15 residues.

J is TRBJ2-5 and V is TRBV5-1, with 7 bases identical to TRBD2. The CDR3 spans 16 residues. The germline V gene encodes CDR1 SGHRS and CDR2 YFSETQ. The V and J ends lost 3 bases and 1 base, in that order; junction bases with no gene match: 9. CDR3 bases: TGCGCCAGCAGCTCCACCCGGCCTAGCGGCCAAGAGACCCAGTACTTC. Translation: CASSSTRPSGQETQYF.

The chain couples TRBV24-1 to TRBJ2-7; 14 nucleotides align to TRBD2. Trimming cost V 9 bases and J 2 bases; bases outside gene matches: 8. This CDR3 comprises 16 residues. The germline gives CDR1 KGHDR, CDR2 SFDVKD. The CDR3 here is CATFAGTSGGTYEQYF. The CDR3 DNA is TGTGCCACCTTCGCCGGGACTAGCGGGGGAACCTACGAGCAGTACTTC.

This chain uses TRBV3-1 (or the pseudogene TRBV3-2) with TRBJ2-6, with D hard to call. V gave up 7 bases and J gave up 0 bases, with 1 base separating them. Per germline, CDR1 LGHDT and CDR2 YNNKEL (reference sequence). This CDR3 is built from 12 residues. The CDR3 coding sequence is TGTGCCAGCAACTCTGGGGCCAACGTCCTGACTTTC. Translating gives CASNSGANVLTF.

The chain joins TRBV10-3 to TRBJ2-2; 11 bases map to TRBD2. The germline V gene has CDR1 ENHRY and CDR2 SYGVKD. The CDR3 is 16 amino acids. CDR3 in DNA: TGTGGCATACTGCGGGGCGCTAGCGGGAGGTCTGGGGAGCTGTTTTTT. Amino acid sequence: CGILRGASGRSGELFF.

The chain carries TRBV29-1 and TRBJ1-1; tentatively, D is TRBD1 (5 bases). The CDR3 contains 12 residues. Trimming took 4 bases from V and 3 from J, leaving 9 bases between them. CDR1 and CDR2 from the germline V gene are SQVTM and ANQGSEA. The CDR3 coding sequence is TGCAGCGTTGGGGACTATTACACTGAAGCTTTCTTT. It codes for CSVGDYYTEAFF.

CDR3 in DNA: TGTGCCAGCAGCAACAGGTTCAGGGATAGCTCCTACAATGAGCAGTTCTTC. Encoded protein: CASSNRFRDSSYNEQFF. The chain has TRBV21-1 and TRBJ2-1; the table's D call TRBD1 went unverified against the DNA. TRBV21-1 is designated a pseudogene. This CDR3 is built from 17 residues.

In this sample, this clone turned up a few times. V usage is TRBV15 and J usage is TRBJ1-1; D perhaps matches TRBD1 (5 bases). This CDR3 is 15 amino acids long. With 1 base removed from V and 0 bases from J, the gap between germline ends came to 9 bases. Germline values: CDR1 LNHNV, CDR2 YYDKDF (reference sequence). CDR3 coding DNA: TGTGCCACCAGCAGAGGGGGACTCATGAACACTGAAGCTTTCTTT. It yields the protein CATSRGGLMNTEAFF.

The chain couples TRBV6-1 to TRBJ2-3; D is uncertain. The CDR3 consists of 13 residues. The V end was cut by 1 base, the J end by 5 bases, with 7 bases between. Germline CDR1 and CDR2: MNHNS and SASEGT. The CDR3 loop is CASSEGHEDTQYF. The CDR3 bases are TGTGCCAGCAGTGAAGGTCATGAAGATACGCAGTATTTT.

This clone came up a few times. The chain joins TRBV16 to TRBJ1-2; 8 bases line up with TRBD1. The CDR3 is 15 residues long. Unmatched junction bases numbered 4, after V lost 4 bases and J lost 0 bases. Germline CDR1 and CDR2: KGHSY and FQNENV. The chain's CDR3 is CASSPRTGSNYGYTF. Here the CDR3 DNA reads TGTGCCAGCAGCCCTAGGACAGGGTCTAACTATGGCTACACCTTC. Using reference TRBV16 and TRBJ1-2 for the parts outside the CDR3, the full variable domain is GEEVAQTPKHLVRGEGQKAKLYCAPIKGHSYVFWYQQVLKNEFKFLISFQNENVFDETGMPKERFSAKCLPNSPCSLEIQATKLEDSAVYFCASSPRTGSNYGYTFGSGTRLTVV.

V is TRBV6-5 and J is TRBJ2-7; no clear D. CDR3 length: 12 amino acids. The germline gives CDR1 MNHEY, CDR2 SVGAGI. V shed 6 bases and J shed 3 bases, with 9 bases lying between them. CDR3 bases: TGTGCCAGCAGCCCCGATGTCTACGAGCAGTACTTC. This gives the protein CASSPDVYEQYF.

The chain combines TRBV19 with TRBJ2-5, with D unresolved. The length of the CDR3 is 15 residues. Germline V gene lookup returns CDR1 LNHDA and CDR2 SQIVND (reference sequence). Trimming shortened V by 3 bases and J by 6 bases, and 17 bases separated the two germline ends. CDR3 DNA sequence: TGTGCCAGTAGTATGGCGGCTCCCTCAGTGAAGACCCAGTACTTC. This sequence encodes CASSMAAPSVKTQYF.

This chain joins TRBV5-1 and TRBJ1-2; perhaps TRBD1 as D (6 bases). The CDR3 consists of 15 residues. The germline CDR1 and CDR2 sequences are SGHRS and YFSETQ. V lost 3 bases, J lost 5 bases, and 17 bases lay in between. The CDR3: CASSWGFTGLYGYTF. The CDR3 nucleotides read TGCGCCAGCAGCTGGGGGTTTACAGGGCTATATGGCTACACCTTC.

The V gene is TRBV4-2, the J gene TRBJ1-2, with 8 bases fitting TRBD1. Trimming removed 1 base from V and 4 bases from J; junction bases left unmatched: 11. The germline V gene has CDR1 LGHNA and CDR2 YNFKEQ. The CDR3 length is 17 residues. CDR3 bases: TGTGCCAGCAGCCAAGGGGGACAGGACTCCAAAGCCTATGGCTACACCTTC. It codes for CASSQGGQDSKAYGYTF.

The rearrangement joins TRBV28 to TRBJ1-2, with unresolved D. This CDR3 spans 13 amino acids. Germline CDR1 and CDR2: MDHEN and SYDVKM. Trimming took off 2 bases at V and 5 bases at J, with 9 bases between the two ends. In DNA, the CDR3 is TGTGCCAGCAGTTTAGGGGAGGGATATGGCTACACCTTC. Protein: CASSLGEGYGYTF.

This clone was found once. This rearrangement joins TRBV5-4 to TRBJ2-1; TRBD1 agrees at 7 bases. The germline gives CDR1 SGHNT, CDR2 YYREEE (reference sequence). CDR3 size: 16 residues. J was trimmed by 3 bases and V by 4 bases; bases with no gene match: 10. Written as DNA, the CDR3 is TGTGCCAGCAGCCCTGGGTTGCAGGGGGTCTACAATGAGCAGTTCTTC. It yields the protein CASSPGLQGVYNEQFF.

The J gene is TRBJ2-6, the V gene TRBV28; D is undetermined. The CDR3 length is 21 residues. Trimming removed 6 bases at V and 0 bases at J, with 27 bases between. The germline V gene has CDR1 MDHEN and CDR2 SYDVKM. The DNA for the CDR3 is TGTGCCAGCAGCCTAACGGCAATCGGTTTTCGGCGATCCTCTGGGGCCAACGTCCTGACTTTC. Its translation: CASSLTAIGFRRSSGANVLTF.

The genes are TRBV18 and TRBJ1-2, with no clear D. The V end lost 3 bases, the J end lost 5 bases, and 19 bases lay between the germline ends. This CDR3 comprises 16 residues. Germline V gene sequence: CDR1 KGHSH, CDR2 LQKENI. CDR3: CASSPSSEATLYGYTF. The DNA of the CDR3 is TGTGCCAGCTCACCGAGTTCCGAAGCTACTTTATATGGCTACACCTTC.

The V call is TRBV4-1, the J call TRBJ2-1; D tentatively reads TRBD1 or TRBD2 (5 bases each). Trimming took off 1 base at V and 15 bases at J, with 16 bases between the two ends. Germline V gene sequence: CDR1 MGHRA, CDR2 YSYEKL. This CDR3 comprises 13 residues. The CDR3 sequence is CASSQGFGRDRFF. CDR3 in DNA: TGCGCCAGCAGCCAAGGGTTCGGACGGGACCGGTTCTTC.

V usage is TRBV12-3 or TRBV12-4 and J usage is TRBJ2-7; D might be TRBD2 (5 bases). This CDR3 comprises 13 residues. Trimming removed 3 bases at V and 2 bases at J, with 8 bases between. DNA of the CDR3: TGTGCCAGCAGTTTGGGAGAAACCTACGAGCAGTACTTC. This sequence encodes CASSLGETYEQYF.

In this sample, this clone turned up a few times. The rearrangement links TRBV19 to TRBJ2-7; 7 nucleotides align to TRBD1. The CDR3 length is 14 residues. Germline-derived CDR1 and CDR2 are LNHDA and SQIVND (reference sequence). After removal of 5 bases from V and 3 bases from J, the junction contained 7 bases not matched to a gene. The CDR3 DNA is TGTGCCAGTAGTCCCCGGACAGGTCGCTACGAGCAGTACTTC. As protein: CASSPRTGRYEQYF.

This clone is medium-sized by share. The chain joins TRBV7-9 to TRBJ2-5; no firm D call. V was pared by 2 bases and J by 3 bases, with 7 bases between. CDR1 SEHNR and CDR2 FQNEAQ come from the germline V gene (reference sequence). This CDR3 comprises 13 residues. The CDR3 loop is CASSLSPEETQYF. The CDR3 bases are TGTGCCAGCAGCTTAAGCCCAGAAGAGACCCAGTACTTC.

The chain has TRBV2 and TRBJ2-5; no clear D gene. The CDR3 loop spans 14 amino acids. Germline CDR1 SNHLY, CDR2 FYNNEI. V dropped 4 bases and J dropped 2 bases, with 11 bases sitting between them. The CDR3 loop is CASSAQQAQETQYF. DNA for the CDR3: TGTGCCAGCAGTGCCCAGCAGGCTCAAGAGACCCAGTACTTC.

The V and J genes are TRBV29-1 and TRBJ2-7; 7 positions agree with TRBD2. After removal of 4 bases from V and 0 bases from J, the junction contained 3 bases not matched to a gene. Germline values: CDR1 SQVTM, CDR2 ANQGSEA. The CDR3 is 13 residues long. The CDR3 bases are TGCAGCGTTGCAGGGACTAACTCCTACGAGCAGTACTTC. Encoded protein: CSVAGTNSYEQYF.